These T cell receptor beta chains were read from a single sample in a study of cytomegalovirus exposure and HLA in healthy donors. Data came from immunoSEQ multiplex PCR; TCRdb stores just in-frame clones and leaves some out. The table includes 90,000 to 150,000 clones, around 85% detected once. Sequenced input: PBMCs. These receptors all come from a young woman in good health and CMV-seronegative. Both conserved end residues are part of each CDR3. A D gene is named only where the DNA matches it firmly. The size of a clone is reported for some rows only, either as once, few or many, or as a class for expanded clones.

clone size: once; CDR3 length: 15; D gene: NA; J gene: TRBJ1-1; V gene: TRBV28; CDR3 DNA: TGTGCCAGCAGTTTCCCGGGGGGGAACGACGCTGAAGCTTTCTTT; CDR3 protein: CASSFPGGNDAEAFF
clone size: NA; CDR3 length: 15; D gene: TRBD1; J gene: TRBJ1-6; V gene: TRBV13; CDR3 DNA: TGTGCCAGCAGCCCCCCCGGGACAGATAATTCACCCCTCCACTTT; CDR3 protein: CASSPPGTDNSPLHF
clone size: NA; CDR3 length: 12; D gene: NA; J gene: TRBJ1-4; V gene: TRBV29-1; CDR3 DNA: TGCAGCGTTGCGCTTGTCGGGGAAAAACTGTTTTTT; CDR3 protein: CSVALVGEKLFF
clone size: NA; CDR3 length: 16; D gene: TRBD2; J gene: TRBJ2-3; V gene: TRBV6-1; CDR3 DNA: TGTGCCAGCAGTGAGGCTAGCGGGGGGATCACAGATACGCAGTATTTT; CDR3 protein: CASSEASGGITDTQYF
clone size: NA; CDR3 length: 14; D gene: TRBD2; J gene: TRBJ2-1; V gene: TRBV10-2; CDR3 DNA: TGCGCCAGCAGGCGGACTAGGGAAGGTGAATTTCAGTTCTTC; CDR3 protein: CASRRTREGEFQFF
clone size: few; CDR3 length: 15; D gene: TRBD1; J gene: TRBJ1-1; V gene: TRBV19; CDR3 DNA: TGTGCCAGTAGTATCGGGGGACAGTGGAACACTGAAGCTTTCTTT; CDR3 protein: CASSIGGQWNTEAFF
clone size: NA; CDR3 length: 16; D gene: NA; J gene: TRBJ2-7; V gene: TRBV5-5; CDR3 DNA: TGTGCCAGCAGCTTGGGCCAGGGGCTGAAATTCTACGAGCAGTACTTC; CDR3 protein: CASSLGQGLKFYEQYF
clone size: NA; CDR3 length: 16; D gene: NA; J gene: TRBJ2-3; V gene: TRBV27; CDR3 DNA: TGTGCCAGCAGTTTAGTGGGGGCCCGACTCACAGATGCGCAGTATTTT; CDR3 protein: CASSLVGARLTDAQYF
clone size: NA; CDR3 length: 16; D gene: TRBD1; J gene: TRBJ2-3; V gene: TRBV11-3; CDR3 DNA: TGTGCCAGCAGCTTTGGGACAGGGACTAGCACAGATACGCAGTATTTT; CDR3 protein: CASSFGTGTSTDTQYF
clone size: NA; CDR3 length: 16; D gene: NA; J gene: TRBJ1-2; V gene: TRBV7-2; CDR3 DNA: TGTGCCAGCAGCTTATTCCAGCAGGCCGCTAACTATGGCTACACCTTC; CDR3 protein: CASSLFQQAANYGYTF
clone size: NA; CDR3 length: 13; D gene: NA; J gene: TRBJ2-7; V gene: TRBV30; CDR3 DNA: TGTGCCTGGGAGGGAGGTCAGAGCTACGAGCAGTACTTC; CDR3 protein: CAWEGGQSYEQYF
clone size: once; CDR3 length: 17; D gene: TRBD2; J gene: TRBJ2-3; V gene: TRBV18; CDR3 DNA: TGTGCCAGCTCACCAGGCGGGGGGTTCTCTAGCACAGATACGCAGTATTTT; CDR3 protein: CASSPGGGFSSTDTQYF
clone size: once; CDR3 length: 15; D gene: TRBD2; J gene: TRBJ2-5; V gene: TRBV30; CDR3 DNA: TGTGCCTGGAGTCACGGCAGCGGGGCTTTTGAGACCCAGTACTTC; CDR3 protein: CAWSHGSGAFETQYF
clone size: NA; CDR3 length: 13; D gene: TRBD2; J gene: TRBJ2-7; V gene: TRBV6-5; CDR3 DNA: TGTGCCAGCAGAAGCGGGGGGCGCTACGAGCAGTACTTC; CDR3 protein: CASRSGGRYEQYF
clone size: NA; CDR3 length: 18; D gene: TRBD1; J gene: TRBJ1-5; V gene: TRBV5-6; CDR3 DNA: TGTGCCAGCAGCTTGTTAAGTCGACAGGGGGCGGACAATCAGCCCCAGCATTTT; CDR3 protein: CASSLLSRQGADNQPQHF
clone size: NA; CDR3 length: 14; D gene: TRBD1; J gene: TRBJ2-7; V gene: TRBV30; CDR3 DNA: TGTGCCTGGAGCCTGGGACAGGGGGTATACGAGCAGTACTTC; CDR3 protein: CAWSLGQGVYEQYF
clone size: NA; CDR3 length: 13; D gene: NA; J gene: TRBJ1-1; V gene: TRBV10-3; CDR3 DNA: TGTGCCATCAGTACCGGGACACCGTCCGAAGCTTTCTTT; CDR3 protein: CAISTGTPSEAFF
clone size: NA; CDR3 length: 15; D gene: NA; J gene: TRBJ2-1; V gene: TRBV4-1; CDR3 DNA: TGCGCCAGCAGCCAGGGTGGACTTTCCTACAATGAGCAGTTCTTC; CDR3 protein: CASSQGGLSYNEQFF
clone size: NA; CDR3 length: 19; D gene: TRBD2; J gene: TRBJ2-1; V gene: TRBV7-2; CDR3 DNA: TGTGCCAGCAGCCTGTCGCCTCCGGGACTAGCGGGGGCCCACAATGAGCAGTTCTTC; CDR3 protein: CASSLSPPGLAGAHNEQFF
clone size: NA; CDR3 length: 14; D gene: TRBD2; J gene: TRBJ2-7; V gene: TRBV5-6; CDR3 DNA: TGTGCCAGCAGCTTGGTCCGGGGGGCCTACGAGCAGTACTTC; CDR3 protein: CASSLVRGAYEQYF
clone size: NA; CDR3 length: 16; D gene: TRBD2; J gene: TRBJ2-5; V gene: TRBV7-2; CDR3 DNA: TGTGCCAGCAGCTTGGGACTAGCGGGACCACAAGAGACCCAGTACTTC; CDR3 protein: CASSLGLAGPQETQYF
clone size: NA; CDR3 length: 15; D gene: NA; J gene: TRBJ1-2; V gene: TRBV7-2; CDR3 DNA: TGTGCCAGCAGCTTAGGGACACCGAATTACTATGGCTACACCTTC; CDR3 protein: CASSLGTPNYYGYTF
clone size: once; CDR3 length: 15; D gene: TRBD2; J gene: TRBJ2-1; V gene: TRBV5-1; CDR3 DNA: TGCGCCAGCAGCTCAATAGCGGGGGGGTACAATGAGCAGTTCTTC; CDR3 protein: CASSSIAGGYNEQFF
clone size: NA; CDR3 length: 13; D gene: NA; J gene: TRBJ2-1; V gene: TRBV10-1; CDR3 DNA: TGCGCCAGCAGTGAGCTACAGTACAATGAGCAGTTCTTC; CDR3 protein: CASSELQYNEQFF
clone size: NA; CDR3 length: 14; D gene: TRBD1; J gene: TRBJ2-7; V gene: TRBV11-2; CDR3 DNA: TGTGCCAGCAGCACCGGGACAGGGGGAGGCGAGCAGTACTTC; CDR3 protein: CASSTGTGGGEQYF
clone size: NA; CDR3 length: 14; D gene: NA; J gene: TRBJ2-5; V gene: TRBV9; CDR3 DNA: TGTGCCAGCAGCCCGGGAAGGGTAGGCGAGACCCAGTACTTC; CDR3 protein: CASSPGRVGETQYF
clone size: NA; CDR3 length: 14; D gene: NA; J gene: TRBJ1-6; V gene: TRBV6-1; CDR3 DNA: TGTGCCAGCACCGGGACACCCTATAATTCACCCCTCCACTTT; CDR3 protein: CASTGTPYNSPLHF
clone size: NA; CDR3 length: 13; D gene: NA; J gene: TRBJ1-1; V gene: TRBV7-9; CDR3 DNA: TGTGCCAGCAACCGCTATAAGAACACTGAAGCTTTCTTT; CDR3 protein: CASNRYKNTEAFF
clone size: NA; CDR3 length: 11; D gene: NA; J gene: TRBJ2-7; V gene: TRBV20-1; CDR3 DNA: TGCAGTGCTGCCAGGGAGGAAGGGCAGTACTTC; CDR3 protein: CSAAREEGQYF
clone size: NA; CDR3 length: 12; D gene: NA; J gene: TRBJ1-5; V gene: TRBV19; CDR3 DNA: TGTGCCAGTAGGCTTGGGCAACAGCCCCAGCATTTT; CDR3 protein: CASRLGQQPQHF
clone size: NA; CDR3 length: 15; D gene: TRBD1; J gene: TRBJ1-1; V gene: TRBV7-2; CDR3 DNA: TGTGCCAGCAGCCTAGGGGGCGGAGAGAACACTGAAGCTTTCTTT; CDR3 protein: CASSLGGGENTEAFF
clone size: once; CDR3 length: 13; D gene: NA; J gene: TRBJ1-2; V gene: TRBV5-1; CDR3 DNA: TGCGCCAGCAGCAAAACAGGGAACTATGGCTACACCTTC; CDR3 protein: CASSKTGNYGYTF
clone size: NA; CDR3 length: 13; D gene: NA; J gene: TRBJ2-2; V gene: TRBV9; CDR3 DNA: TGTGCCAGCAGAAAAGAGGGTACCGGGGAGCTGTTTTTT; CDR3 protein: CASRKEGTGELFF
clone size: NA; CDR3 length: 12; D gene: NA; J gene: TRBJ2-7; V gene: TRBV29-1; CDR3 DNA: TGCAGCGTTGAAGAGTCGGAGTACGAGCAGTACTTC; CDR3 protein: CSVEESEYEQYF
clone size: NA; CDR3 length: 14; D gene: TRBD1; J gene: TRBJ1-1; V gene: TRBV12-5; CDR3 DNA: TGTGCTAGTGGTTGGCCAGGGGGGAACACTGAAGCTTTCTTT; CDR3 protein: CASGWPGGNTEAFF
clone size: few; CDR3 length: 14; D gene: TRBD2; J gene: TRBJ2-1; V gene: TRBV5-5; CDR3 DNA: TGTGCCAGCAGCTACAAAGCGGGGGCCAATGAGCAGTTCTTC; CDR3 protein: CASSYKAGANEQFF
clone size: NA; CDR3 length: 18; D gene: NA; J gene: TRBJ2-7; V gene: TRBV11-2; CDR3 DNA: TGTGCCAGCAGGAAGAGTGAGGTTTTCAGGGGCCCGTCCTACGAGCAGTACTTC; CDR3 protein: CASRKSEVFRGPSYEQYF
clone size: NA; CDR3 length: 15; D gene: TRBD1; J gene: TRBJ1-6; V gene: TRBV30; CDR3 DNA: TGTGCCTGGAGTACTAGGGACAGGCCTAATTCACCCCTCCACTTT; CDR3 protein: CAWSTRDRPNSPLHF
clone size: NA; CDR3 length: 16; D gene: TRBD2; J gene: TRBJ2-1; V gene: TRBV7-9; CDR3 DNA: TGTGCCAGCAGTCCCCACGGGCGGGGGGGATACAATGAGCAGTTCTTC; CDR3 protein: CASSPHGRGGYNEQFF
clone size: NA; CDR3 length: 16; D gene: NA; J gene: TRBJ1-2; V gene: TRBV21-1; CDR3 DNA: TGTGCCAGCAGCAGCCCCTGGACAGAGTCTAACTATGGCTACACCTTC; CDR3 protein: CASSSPWTESNYGYTF
clone size: NA; CDR3 length: 16; D gene: TRBD1; J gene: TRBJ2-2; V gene: TRBV19; CDR3 DNA: TGTGCCAGTAGTCCCAGGACAGGGGGCTTCACCGGGGAGCTGTTTTTT; CDR3 protein: CASSPRTGGFTGELFF
clone size: once; CDR3 length: 14; D gene: NA; J gene: TRBJ2-1; V gene: TRBV19; CDR3 DNA: TGTGCCAGTAGTATAGATCCAGGTAGTTACGAGCAGTTCTTC; CDR3 protein: CASSIDPGSYEQFF
clone size: NA; CDR3 length: 15; D gene: NA; J gene: TRBJ1-2; V gene: TRBV2; CDR3 DNA: TGTGCCAGCACTATACAGGGTTTCTTGGCGGCTGGCTACACCTTC; CDR3 protein: CASTIQGFLAAGYTF
clone size: NA; CDR3 length: 17; D gene: TRBD1; J gene: TRBJ1-3; V gene: TRBV11-2; CDR3 DNA: TGTGCCAGCAGCTCCTACAGGGACAGGGCGACTGGAAACACCATATATTTT; CDR3 protein: CASSSYRDRATGNTIYF
clone size: NA; CDR3 length: 14; D gene: NA; J gene: TRBJ2-3; V gene: TRBV28; CDR3 DNA: TGTGCCAGCAGTAAGACAGGCCGCACAGATACGCAGTATTTT; CDR3 protein: CASSKTGRTDTQYF
clone size: NA; CDR3 length: 16; D gene: NA; J gene: TRBJ2-1; V gene: TRBV5-6; CDR3 DNA: TGTGCCAGCAGCCCCTCCGGAGGGTTCGTGGACAATGAGCAGTTCTTC; CDR3 protein: CASSPSGGFVDNEQFF
clone size: NA; CDR3 length: 15; D gene: NA; J gene: TRBJ2-7; V gene: TRBV10-3; CDR3 DNA: TGTGCCATCAGTGGAGGAGTTTCAGCGAGCTACGAGCAGTACTTC; CDR3 protein: CAISGGVSASYEQYF
clone size: NA; CDR3 length: 14; D gene: TRBD1; J gene: TRBJ1-1; V gene: TRBV11-3; CDR3 DNA: TGTGCCAGCAGCTTAAGGACAGGGACCACTGAAGCTTTCTTT; CDR3 protein: CASSLRTGTTEAFF
clone size: few; CDR3 length: 14; D gene: NA; J gene: TRBJ1-6; V gene: TRBV19; CDR3 DNA: TGTGCCAGTAGTATAGGTCCAGAAAATTCACCCCTCCACTTT; CDR3 protein: CASSIGPENSPLHF
clone size: NA; CDR3 length: 18; D gene: TRBD2; J gene: TRBJ2-3; V gene: TRBV11-2; CDR3 DNA: TGTGCCAGCAGCTTAGACCCCCCGGGACTAGCGGGCACAGATACGCAGTATTTT; CDR3 protein: CASSLDPPGLAGTDTQYF
clone size: NA; CDR3 length: 18; D gene: TRBD2; J gene: TRBJ2-3; V gene: TRBV7-2; CDR3 DNA: TGTGCCAGCAGCCCCCGGACTAGCGGGGGGGCCGGGGCAGATACGCAGTATTTT; CDR3 protein: CASSPRTSGGAGADTQYF
clone size: NA; CDR3 length: 13; D gene: TRBD1; J gene: TRBJ2-7; V gene: TRBV4-3; CDR3 DNA: TGCGCCAGCAGCCCCCGAGGGGGCGGGGAGCAGTACTTC; CDR3 protein: CASSPRGGGEQYF
clone size: NA; CDR3 length: 12; D gene: NA; J gene: TRBJ1-2; V gene: TRBV6-1; CDR3 DNA: TGTGCCAGCAGACCTGGGGGGGGCGGCTACACCTTC; CDR3 protein: CASRPGGGGYTF